The 5 T cell receptor beta chains reported below all come from one sample, sequenced in a study of vaccination and CD4 T cells after COVID-19. Which antigens these TCRs recognize remains unknown. The Oncomine TCR Beta short-read assay was applied to DNA of cultured CD4+ T cells. TCRdb used MiXCR to reprocess the PCR reads, holding one entry per CDR3 protein. Of around 12,000 distinct CDR3 sequences in the sample, 35% to 40% were seen once. Stated treatment: roughly 11-day PBMC culture with coronavirus spike peptide pools or control peptides (ViraFEST assay). Sequenced input: cultured CD4+ T cells from blood. The receptors derive from a human donor with COVID-19.

The gene calls are TRBV10-1 and TRBJ1-1; D unresolved. Germline CDR1 reads WNHNN; CDR2 reads SYGVQD (reference sequence). The CDR3 is made up of 14 amino acids. Trimming pared 0 bases from V and 5 bases from J, leaving 10 bases between. The chain's CDR3 is CASSESSARTEAFF. The CDR3 nucleotides read TGCGCCAGCAGTGAGTCTTCGGCCCGGACTGAAGCTTTCTTT.

The rearrangement joins TRBV11-2 to TRBJ1-1; 9 bases agree with TRBD1. J was trimmed by 1 base and V by 5 bases; bases with no gene match: 5. Germline V gene lookup returns CDR1 SGHAT and CDR2 FQNNGV. This CDR3 region has 15 residues. The chain's CDR3 is CASSPPGQGNTEAFF. As DNA, the CDR3 is TGTGCCAGCAGCCCACCGGGACAGGGGAACACTGAAGCTTTCTTT.

The chain links TRBV9 to TRBJ2-5; 7 bases are a match to TRBD2. CDR1 and CDR2 (germline): SGDLS, YYNGEE. V lost 0 bases, J lost 7 bases, and 9 bases stayed unmatched. This CDR3 has 15 amino acids. This CDR3 is CASSVGEGSSWTQYF. The CDR3 nucleotides read TGTGCCAGCAGCGTAGGGGAGGGTAGCTCTTGGACCCAGTACTTC.

A note on this clonotype: The junction does not match germline at one end; this may be a read error. This chain links TRBV7-7 with TRBJ2-5; possibly TRBD1 for D (6 bases). This CDR3 region has 14 residues. Germline V gene data show CDR1 as SSHAT and CDR2 as FNYEAQ (reference sequence). DNA of the CDR3: TGTGCTAGCAGCTCGGGACAAACTCAAGAGACCCAGTACTTC. Its translation is CASSSGQTQETQYF.

This chain uses TRBV6-1 with TRBJ1-5; tentatively, D is TRBD1 (6 bases). Germline V gene data show CDR1 as MNHNS and CDR2 as SASEGT. The CDR3 is 15 residues long. Trimming removed 6 bases from V and 5 bases from J, with 17 bases in between. CDR3 nucleotides: TGTGCCAGCAGGGGGGTGGGGGGCTTGGATCAGCCCCAGCATTTT. Protein sequence: CASRGVGGLDQPQHF.